Only a few counts were recorded for the clone carrying this T cell receptor beta chain. With a J-beta primer mix and a sample-barcoded 5' primer, a second PCR ran 7 to 11 cycles. TCRdb passed the 5' RACE reads through MiXCR, listing each CDR3 protein once. The sample contains approximately 800,000 distinct CDR3 sequences, about a quarter of which appear only once. These data come from a study of blood T cells in healthy people across ages. Germline V CDR1 and CDR2: SGHTA, FQGTGA. V gave up 3 bases and J gave up 5 bases, with 10 bases separating them. The CDR3 consists of 13 residues. The data also belong to a second study, concerning T cells of mothers and their children.

This TCR came from a boy between 5 and 17 years old in good health. This rearrangement joins TRBV7-3 to TRBJ2-5; D call uncertain. The specimen was blood. CDR3 DNA sequence: TGTGCCAGCAGCTTGGAAGAGGCCGAGACCCAGTACTTC. Translated, it gives CASSLEEAETQYF.